The source of this T cell receptor (beta chain) is a study of blood T cells in healthy people across ages. A second roughly 7 to 12 cycle PCR used barcoded and J-beta primers. TCRdb ran MiXCR on the 5' RACE reads and lists one entry per CDR3 protein. Counted here are 1.5 million to 2 million distinct CDR3 sequences, about 39% occurring once; the ten biggest clones make up approximately 22%. V was pared by 2 bases and J by 4 bases, with 8 bases between. Germline-derived CDR1 and CDR2 are SGHTA and FQGTGA. The length of the CDR3 is 13 residues. This clonotype was detected only a few times. This sequence was found in a human donor in good health. The chain links TRBV7-3 to TRBJ2-5; D call uncertain. The sample was blood. In nucleotides, the CDR3 is TGTGCCAGCAGCTTAGACCGTTCAGAGACCCAGTACTTC. This translates into CASSLDRSETQYF.